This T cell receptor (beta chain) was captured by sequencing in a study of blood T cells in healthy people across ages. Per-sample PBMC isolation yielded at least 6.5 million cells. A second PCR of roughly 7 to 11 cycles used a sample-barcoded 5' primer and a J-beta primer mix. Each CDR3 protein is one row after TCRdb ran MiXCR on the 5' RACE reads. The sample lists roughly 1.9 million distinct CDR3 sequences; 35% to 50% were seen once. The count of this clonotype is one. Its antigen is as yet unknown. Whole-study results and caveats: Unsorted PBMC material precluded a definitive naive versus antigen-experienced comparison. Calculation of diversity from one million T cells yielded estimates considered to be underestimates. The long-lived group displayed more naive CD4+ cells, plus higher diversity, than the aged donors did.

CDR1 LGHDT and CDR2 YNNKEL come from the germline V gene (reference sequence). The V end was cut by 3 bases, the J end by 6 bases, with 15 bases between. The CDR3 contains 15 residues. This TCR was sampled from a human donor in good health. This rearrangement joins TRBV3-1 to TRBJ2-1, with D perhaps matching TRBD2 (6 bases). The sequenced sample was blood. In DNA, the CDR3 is TGTGCCAGCAGCCATTCACTAGCAGGCGTCAATGAGCAGTTCTTC. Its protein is CASSHSLAGVNEQFF.